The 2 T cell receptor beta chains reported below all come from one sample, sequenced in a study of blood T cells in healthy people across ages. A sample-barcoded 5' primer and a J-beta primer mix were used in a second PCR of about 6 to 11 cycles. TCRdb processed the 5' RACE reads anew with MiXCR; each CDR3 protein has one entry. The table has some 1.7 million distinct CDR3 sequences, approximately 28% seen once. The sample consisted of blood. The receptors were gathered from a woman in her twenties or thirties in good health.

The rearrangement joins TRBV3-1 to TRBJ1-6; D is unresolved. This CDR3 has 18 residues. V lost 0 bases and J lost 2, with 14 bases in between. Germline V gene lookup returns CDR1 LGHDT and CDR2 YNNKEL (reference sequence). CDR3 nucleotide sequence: TGTGCCAGCAGCCAAGAAGAGGAGGGAACGACCTATAATTCACCCCTCCACTTT. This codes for CASSQEEEGTTYNSPLHF.

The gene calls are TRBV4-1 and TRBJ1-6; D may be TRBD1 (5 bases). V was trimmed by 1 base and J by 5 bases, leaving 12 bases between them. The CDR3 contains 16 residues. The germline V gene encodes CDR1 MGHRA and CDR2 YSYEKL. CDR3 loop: CASSQVHETDNSPLHF. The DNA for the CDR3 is TGCGCCAGCAGCCAAGTCCATGAGACAGATAATTCACCCCTCCACTTT.